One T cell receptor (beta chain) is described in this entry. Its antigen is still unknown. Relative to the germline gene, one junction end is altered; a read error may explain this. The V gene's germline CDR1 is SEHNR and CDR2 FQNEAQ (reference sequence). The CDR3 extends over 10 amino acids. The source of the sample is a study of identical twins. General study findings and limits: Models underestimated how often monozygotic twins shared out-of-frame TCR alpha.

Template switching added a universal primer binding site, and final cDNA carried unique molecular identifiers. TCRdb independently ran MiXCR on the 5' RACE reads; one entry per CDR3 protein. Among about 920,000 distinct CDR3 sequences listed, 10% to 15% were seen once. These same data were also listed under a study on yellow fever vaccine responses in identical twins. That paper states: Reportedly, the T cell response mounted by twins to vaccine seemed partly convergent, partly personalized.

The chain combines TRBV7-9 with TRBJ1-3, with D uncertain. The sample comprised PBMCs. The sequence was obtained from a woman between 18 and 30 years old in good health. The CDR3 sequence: CASSLETGGF. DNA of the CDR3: TGTGCCAGCAGCCTAGAGACCGGTGGATTT.